This T cell receptor beta chain was captured by sequencing in a study of T cells after yellow fever vaccination. In the study overall: Low-cell-number fractions underwent preparation using SMART-Seq v4 Ultra Low Input. Study-level findings and limits: It was a small share of clonotypes that appeared in both CD4 and CD8 compartments. Most primary-vaccination clones recurred post-booster (approximately 96% CD4, about 90% CD8).

The sample holds many counts of this clonotype. What it binds is not known. In TCRdb, the 5' RACE reads were re-called with MiXCR into one record per CDR3 protein. The profile shows approximately 70,000 distinct CDR3 sequences, more than 6.5% of them singletons. Germline V gives CDR1 KGHSH, CDR2 LQKENI. V dropped 3 bases and J dropped 4 bases, with 12 bases sitting between them. This CDR3 spans 14 amino acids. The chain joins TRBV18 to TRBJ1-2; D remains unclear. Specimen: CD8+ T cells sorted from PBMCs, collected roughly seven weeks after the first yellow fever vaccination. This TCR was sampled from a young man who received the YFV17D yellow fever vaccine. CDR3: CASSPRDDFYGYTF. CDR3 coding DNA: TGTGCCAGCTCACCTAGAGACGATTTCTATGGCTACACCTTC.